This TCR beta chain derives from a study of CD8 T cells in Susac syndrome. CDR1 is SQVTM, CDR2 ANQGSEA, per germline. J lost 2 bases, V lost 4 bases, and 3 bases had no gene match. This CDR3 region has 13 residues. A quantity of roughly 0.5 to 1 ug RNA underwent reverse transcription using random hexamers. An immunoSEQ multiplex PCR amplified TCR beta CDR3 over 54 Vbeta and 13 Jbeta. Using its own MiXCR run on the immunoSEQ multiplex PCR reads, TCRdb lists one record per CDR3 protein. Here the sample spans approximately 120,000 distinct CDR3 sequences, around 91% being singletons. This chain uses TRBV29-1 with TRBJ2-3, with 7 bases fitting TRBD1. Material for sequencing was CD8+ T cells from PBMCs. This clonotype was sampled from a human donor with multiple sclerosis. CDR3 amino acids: CSVVGGLTDTQYF. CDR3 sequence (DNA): TGCAGCGTTGTAGGGGGCCTCACAGATACGCAGTATTTT.